This T cell receptor (beta chain) appears in the sequencing data of a study of vaccination and CD4 T cells after COVID-19. Study summary: According to the study, participants were given two doses of BNT162b2 or mRNA-1273 vaccine.

Oncomine TCR Beta short-read sequencing was applied to DNA from cultured CD4+ T cells. TCRdb re-called the PCR reads through MiXCR, storing one row per CDR3 protein. The sample holds about 15,000 distinct CDR3 sequences, 45% to 70% seen once. Specified treatment: 10-day PBMC culture with coronavirus spike peptide pools or control peptides (ViraFEST assay). Under 2.5 million PBMCs were grown per well alongside 10 IU/ml IL-2 and about 9.9 ug/ml peptide pools. Whole-study findings and limits: Relatively few convalescent patients and no early post-infection timepoints were analyzed.

On this clonotype: No antigen is known for it.

V lost 4 bases and J 3 bases, leaving 10 bases between the germline ends. The CDR3 is made up of 13 amino acids. Germline CDR1 and CDR2: DFQATT and SNEGSKA (reference sequence). The source of this sequence is a human donor who had recovered from COVID-19. The V gene is TRBV20-1, the J gene TRBJ1-5, with a tentative D call TRBD1 (5 bases). The sequenced sample consisted of CD4+ T cells from blood, cultured in vitro. The CDR3 reads CSATQGANQPQHF. The CDR3 DNA reads TGCAGTGCTACCCAAGGGGCCAATCAGCCCCAGCATTTT.